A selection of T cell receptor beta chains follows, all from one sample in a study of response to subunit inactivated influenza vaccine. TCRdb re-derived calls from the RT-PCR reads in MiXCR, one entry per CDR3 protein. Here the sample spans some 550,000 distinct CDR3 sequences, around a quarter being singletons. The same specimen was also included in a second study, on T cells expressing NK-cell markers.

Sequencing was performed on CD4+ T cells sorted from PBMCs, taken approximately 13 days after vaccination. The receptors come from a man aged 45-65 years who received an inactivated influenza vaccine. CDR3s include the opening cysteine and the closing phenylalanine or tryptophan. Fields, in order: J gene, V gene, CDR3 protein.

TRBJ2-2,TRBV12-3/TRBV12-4,CASSFNRGNTGELFF
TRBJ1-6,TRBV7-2,CASSSTGTDNSPLHF
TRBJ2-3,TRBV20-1,CSARDWTSSTDTQYF
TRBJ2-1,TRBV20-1,CSASGGVDEQFF
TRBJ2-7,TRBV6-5,CASSYRRQREHEQYF
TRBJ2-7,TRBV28,CASTLHGGHDEQYF
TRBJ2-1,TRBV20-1,CSASGISGGDNEQFF
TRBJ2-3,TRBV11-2,CASSLEPGLAPSTDTQYF
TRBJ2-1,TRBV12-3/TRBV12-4,CASSPRGGRVNEQFF
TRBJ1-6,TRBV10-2,CASGRGRSNSPLHF
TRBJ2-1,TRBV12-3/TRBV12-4,CASTNGGEQFF
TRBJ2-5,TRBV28,CASSSSGRPSKTQYF
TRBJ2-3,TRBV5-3,CARSLCLDSYVTDTQYF
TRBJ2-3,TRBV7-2,CASSTTSVSTDTQYF
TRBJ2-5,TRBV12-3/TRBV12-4,CASQRGRGETQYF
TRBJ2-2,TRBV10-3,CATGGPNTGELFF
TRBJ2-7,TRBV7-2,CASSSRDLGSYEQYF
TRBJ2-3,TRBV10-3,CAISDALGTVADTQYF
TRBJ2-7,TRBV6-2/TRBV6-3,CASTEGPYEQYF
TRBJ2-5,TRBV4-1,CASNPLPGQGGETQYF
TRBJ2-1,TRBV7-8,CASSLMGGVGNEQFF
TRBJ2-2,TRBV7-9,CASSYRGFEELFF
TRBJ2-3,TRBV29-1,CSVGGQAIPQYF
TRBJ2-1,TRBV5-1,CASNLAGGSSYNEQFF
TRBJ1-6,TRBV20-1,CSASPGVYSPLHF
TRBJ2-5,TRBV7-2,CASSLVRQVQETQYF
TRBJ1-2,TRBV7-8,CASSLVLQGYGYTF
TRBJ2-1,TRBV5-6,CASSSQVHEQFF
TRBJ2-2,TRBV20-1,CSARVLKNTGELFF
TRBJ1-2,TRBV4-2,CASSQERGDGYTF
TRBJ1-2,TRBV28,CASSPAGVAGYGYTF
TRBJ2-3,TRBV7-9,CASSLRTSGRGDTQYF
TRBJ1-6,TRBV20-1,CSAGDSYSDNSPLHF
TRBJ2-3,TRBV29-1,CSVRGYLADTQYF
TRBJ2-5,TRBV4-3,CATSTGRGAQYF